These T cell receptor beta chains were read from a single sample in a study of post-analysis software for immune sequencing data. TCRdb passed the PCR reads through MiXCR, listing each CDR3 protein once. The table shows around 770,000 distinct CDR3 sequences, with about 43% occurring only once. Sequences were obtained from blood. Receptors were obtained from a girl under 18 with multiple sclerosis. The CDR3 runs from the conserved cysteine through the conserved F or W. The D gene is left open where the match is weak. Clone size is not always given. Where it is, it says once, few, many or a class for expanded clones.

TRBD2	TRBV7-8	.	TRBJ2-3	TGTGCCAGCAGCCTTCCCCCATGGCGGGAGGGGTGGGCAGATACGCAGTATTTT	CASSLPPWREGWADTQYF
.	TRBV28	many	TRBJ2-3	TGTGCCAGCTCCCCGCGGGGTCACACAGATACGCAGTATTTT	CASSPRGHTDTQYF
.	TRBV29-1	few	TRBJ2-7	TGCAGCGTTGAATGGGTGGCAGGTCCACCCTACGAGCAGTACTTC	CSVEWVAGPPYEQYF
.	TRBV6-2/TRBV6-3	few	TRBJ2-1	TGTGCCAGCAGTTACTCGGAACGGGGCTACTACAATGAGCAGTTCTTC	CASSYSERGYYNEQFF
.	TRBV9	.	TRBJ1-5	TGTGCCAGCTCGGGGCAGGGAAGCAATCAGCCCCGGCATTTT	CASSGQGSNQPRHF
.	TRBV20-1	.	TRBJ2-1	TGCAGTGCTAGACCCCCTCGGGAGACGCAGTTCTTC	CSARPPRETQFF
TRBD2	TRBV25-1	once	TRBJ2-1	TGTGCCAGCAGTGAATTGTTTGTGACTAGCGGCTCCTACAATGAGCAGTTCTTC	CASSELFVTSGSYNEQFF
.	TRBV7-2	few	TRBJ2-7	TGTGCCAGCAGCTTAGGGGCCGCGAGCGAGCAGTACTTC	CASSLGAASEQYF
.	TRBV24-1	.	TRBJ2-3	TGTGCCACCAGTGATCCCACCGGGACTCCTTTTAACACAGATACGCAGTATTTT	CATSDPTGTPFNTDTQYF
.	TRBV20-1	.	TRBJ2-5	TGCAGTGCTAGAGATTCCGCAGGAGGAGAGACCCAGTACTTC	CSARDSAGGETQYF
TRBD1	TRBV7-9	once	TRBJ2-7	TGTGCCAGCAGCCATCTACAGGGGGCGGACGCCTACGAGCAGTACTTC	CASSHLQGADAYEQYF
.	TRBV9	few	TRBJ1-6	TGTGCCAGCAGCGTAGAAGGGGGTGGGCGTTCACCCCTCCACTTT	CASSVEGGGRSPLHF
TRBD1	TRBV25-1	.	TRBJ1-2	TGTGCCAGCAGTAAGGGACAGACCTATGGCTACACCTTC	CASSKGQTYGYTF
TRBD2	TRBV12-3/TRBV12-4	few	TRBJ2-5	TGTGCCAGCAGTTTCGTCCTAGCGGGAAGGGAGACCCAGTACTTC	CASSFVLAGRETQYF
.	TRBV5-1	.	TRBJ2-5	TGCGCCAGCAGCTTGGAGATGGGGGACCAAGAGACCCAGTACTTC	CASSLEMGDQETQYF
.	TRBV4-1	few	TRBJ2-7	TGCGCCAGCAGCCAAGATACCTACGAGCAGTACTTC	CASSQDTYEQYF
.	TRBV20-1	.	TRBJ2-5	TGCAGTGCTACCCCATTGGCAGGGATAGGGACCCAGTACTTC	CSATPLAGIGTQYF
TRBD2	TRBV20-1	many	TRBJ2-3	TGCAGTGCTAGGACTAGCGGGAGGCGAGATACGCAGTATTTT	CSARTSGRRDTQYF
.	TRBV9	few	TRBJ1-2	TGTGCCAGCAGCGTAGACGTTGACAGGCAGGGAATGAACTATGGCTACACCTTC	CASSVDVDRQGMNYGYTF
.	TRBV7-2	.	TRBJ2-7	TGTGCCAGCAGCTTAGCATCCCCCGCCCCAGGCAGCTCCTACGAGCAGTACTTC	CASSLASPAPGSSYEQYF
.	TRBV6-1	few	TRBJ2-6	TGTGCCAGCCGACTCTCTGGGGCCAACGTCCTGACTTTC	CASRLSGANVLTF
TRBD1	TRBV20-1	.	TRBJ2-1	TGCAGTGCCAAGCCAGACCCGACAGGGGCGATTGAGCAGTTCTTC	CSAKPDPTGAIEQFF
TRBD2	TRBV20-1	few	TRBJ2-7	TGCAGTGCTAGAGATGGGGGGGGGACTAGCGGTACCTACGAGCAGTACTTC	CSARDGGGTSGTYEQYF
TRBD2	TRBV7-3	.	TRBJ2-1	TGTGCCAGCAGCTCCCTAGCGGGAGGGCCCTTGGGTGAGCAGTTCTTC	CASSSLAGGPLGEQFF
.	TRBV5-1	many	TRBJ2-5	TGTGCCAGCAGTTTAGGCGGACAAGAGACCCAGTACTTC	CASSLGGQETQYF
TRBD2	TRBV12-3/TRBV12-4	few	TRBJ2-1	TGTGCCAGCACCGCTAGCGGGAGCTCCTACAATGAGCAGTTCTTC	CASTASGSSYNEQFF
.	TRBV29-1	few	TRBJ2-7	TGCAGCGCCGGCGCAGGGGCATCTCATACCGAGCAGTACTTC	CSAGAGASHTEQYF
TRBD1	TRBV20-1	few	TRBJ1-1	TGCAGTGCTAGGGACAGGGGCGGAACTGAAGCTTTCTTT	CSARDRGGTEAFF
.	TRBV20-1	.	TRBJ2-7	TGCAGTGCCCTAGGACACTCGAACTCCTACGAGCAGTACTTC	CSALGHSNSYEQYF
TRBD2	TRBV19	.	TRBJ2-1	TGTGCCAGTAGGCGACTAGCTATAAGCCTTGTCGATGAGCGGTTCTTC	CASRRLAISLVDERFF
TRBD1	TRBV2	few	TRBJ2-1	TGTGCCAGTATACCGGGACAGGGTATCTCTCACTACAATGAGCAGTTCTTC	CASIPGQGISHYNEQFF
.	TRBV7-2	.	TRBJ1-2	TGTGCCAGCAGCTCCTTGTACGGCTACACCTTC	CASSSLYGYTF
TRBD2	TRBV7-9	.	TRBJ2-4	TGTGCCAGCAGCACGTATATTGAGCGGGAGGGTTACAAAAAAAACATTCAGTACTTC	CASSTYIEREGYKKNIQYF
TRBD1	TRBV6-1	few	TRBJ1-2	TGTGCCAGCAGCGCCAGGGACAGCTATGGCTACACCTTC	CASSARDSYGYTF
TRBD1	TRBV5-1	.	TRBJ2-1	TGCGCCAGCAGCTTTACAGGGGCCTACAATGAGCAGTTCTTC	CASSFTGAYNEQFF
TRBD2	TRBV6-1	.	TRBJ2-7	TGTGCCAGCAGTGAAGGTGGGGCGGGAGGGCCCACCGAGCAGTACTTC	CASSEGGAGGPTEQYF